A single sample gave rise to the 22 T cell receptor beta chains below, sequenced in a study of radiation and T cells in renal cell carcinoma. Time point here: baseline pretreatment blood. Treatment reported: 15 Gy SBRT to primary tumor, nephrectomy 4 weeks later. TCRdb's copy holds only in-frame clones and misses some; the assay was immunoSEQ multiplex PCR. Of about 95,000 clones in the sample, 75% to 90% were seen once. The source was blood, collected from a patient whose treatment included radiotherapy and nephrectomy. The receptor source for this set is a man aged 50 to 60 with renal cell carcinoma.

The genes are TRBV7-3 and TRBJ2-5; 12 positions agree with TRBD2. CDR1 and CDR2 (germline): SGHTA, FQGTGA. The V and J ends lost 4 bases and 5 bases, in that order; junction bases with no gene match: 5. This CDR3 has 15 amino acids. CDR3 in DNA: TGTGCCAGCAGCTCCCTAGCGGGGGGGCCGGAGACCCAGTACTTC. Translation: CASSSLAGGPETQYF.

The sample holds one count of this clone. CDR3 nucleotide sequence: TGTGCCAGCAGTGACGGCAGGGGCTTGCATGATAACTATGGCTACACCTTC. It specifies CASSDGRGLHDNYGYTF. This chain connects TRBV2 to TRBJ1-2, with D perhaps TRBD1 (6 bases). The CDR3 consists of 17 residues. CDR1 and CDR2 from the germline V gene are SNHLY and FYNNEI. Trimming took off 3 bases at V and 1 base at J, with 18 bases between the two ends.

The genes are TRBV5-1 and TRBJ2-7; 7 bases match TRBD1. From germline, CDR1 is SGHRS and CDR2 YFSETQ. The ends lost 9 bases at V and 0 bases at J; junction bases unmatched: 9. The CDR3 loop spans 14 amino acids. The chain's CDR3 is CATKTGPTSYEQYF. The DNA for the CDR3 is TGCGCCACTAAGACAGGGCCCACCTCCTACGAGCAGTACTTC.

The chain uses TRBV11-3 and TRBJ2-3, with D possibly being TRBD2 (6 bases). Germline V lookup: CDR1 SGHNT, CDR2 YENEEA. The V end was cut by 5 bases, the J end by 4 bases, with 22 bases between. The CDR3 is made up of 17 amino acids. The CDR3 DNA reads TGTGCCAGCAGCGCGATGCGGGGCCCAGGCGTGGCAGATACGCAGTATTTT. Encoded protein: CASSAMRGPGVADTQYF.

The chain carries TRBV10-2 and TRBJ1-6, with 10 bases aligning to TRBD1. CDR1 and CDR2 (germline): WSHSY, SAAADI. V lost 5 bases and J lost 8; bases outside the gene matches: 9. The CDR3 covers 16 residues. For the CDR3, the DNA is TGCGCCAGCAGTCGGACAGGGGGATTCGGCGATTCACCCCTCCACTTT. Translating gives CASSRTGGFGDSPLHF.

This chain connects TRBV7-2 to TRBJ2-3; D is unresolved. Trimming removed 1 base from V and 2 bases from J, with 4 bases in between. This CDR3 is 13 amino acids long. Per the germline V gene, CDR1 is SGHTA and CDR2 is FQGNSA. The CDR3 DNA follows: TGTGCCAGCAGCTTAGATCCCACAGATACGCAGTATTTT. Translated, it gives CASSLDPTDTQYF.

This chain connects TRBV10-3 to TRBJ1-5, with TRBD1 as a possible D gene (5 bases). The germline V gene has CDR1 ENHRY and CDR2 SYGVKD. Between the trimmed V and J ends, which lost 0 bases and 4 bases, there was a span of 10 bases. The CDR3 has 15 amino acids. CDR3 in amino acids: CAISESGAGNQPQHF. Here the CDR3 DNA reads TGTGCCATCAGTGAGTCCGGGGCAGGAAATCAGCCCCAGCATTTT.

The sample holds a few counts of this clone. The V and J genes are TRBV2 and TRBJ1-2; no reliable D call. V was clipped by 2 bases and J by 4 bases, with 5 bases between them. This CDR3 comprises 12 residues. The germline V gene encodes CDR1 SNHLY and CDR2 FYNNEI. As DNA, the CDR3 is TGTGCCAGCAGTGAACGAAGCTATGGCTACACCTTC. As protein: CASSERSYGYTF.

This chain connects TRBV18 to TRBJ2-3, with 8 bases lining up with TRBD2. The CDR3 covers 17 residues. From germline, CDR1 is KGHSH and CDR2 LQKENI. Losses at the gene ends were 3 bases for V and 5 bases for J; bases not matched to a gene: 13. DNA for the CDR3: TGTGCCAGCTCACCTAGCCGCGGCGGGGGGTCCGGAGATACGCAGTATTTT. Translating gives CASSPSRGGGSGDTQYF. Variable domain in full (rest from reference TRBV18 and TRBJ2-3): NAGVMQNPRHLVRRRGQEARLRCSPMKGHSHVYWYRQLPEEGLKFMVYLQKENIIDESGMPKERFSAEFPKEGPSILRIQQVVRGDSAAYFCASSPSRGGGSGDTQYFGPGTRLTVL.

This clone was found once. This chain connects TRBV6-5 to TRBJ1-1; no firm D call. Germline CDR1 MNHEY, CDR2 SVGAGI. V was pared by 2 bases and J by 3 bases, with 10 bases between. The CDR3 length is 14 residues. In DNA, the CDR3 is TGTGCCAGCAGTTACGACCTCAGCTACACTGAAGCTTTCTTT. Amino acid sequence: CASSYDLSYTEAFF.

The chain is built from TRBV7-8 and TRBJ1-5; D might be TRBD1 (6 bases). From germline, CDR1 is SGHVS and CDR2 FQNEAQ. Deletions cut 6 bases from V and 0 bases from J, with 15 bases between. The CDR3 contains 16 residues. The CDR3 reads CASRAGGRDSNQPQHF. CDR3 nucleotide sequence: TGTGCCAGCAGGGCCGGGGGCAGGGATAGCAATCAGCCCCAGCATTTT.

The J gene is TRBJ2-1, the V gene TRBV11-2; 11 nucleotides match TRBD2. The length of the CDR3 is 16 residues. Germline CDR1 and CDR2: SGHAT and FQNNGV. Trimming took 5 bases from V and 4 from J; bases not matched to a gene: 7. This CDR3 is CASSTHSGREYNEQFF. The CDR3 nucleotides read TGTGCCAGCAGCACACATAGCGGGAGGGAGTACAATGAGCAGTTCTTC.

The CDR3 DNA reads as TGTGCCAGTAGTATATCGGCAGGGAACTATGGCTACACCTTC. It specifies CASSISAGNYGYTF. The chain has TRBV19 and TRBJ1-2; D is perhaps TRBD1 (5 bases). Germline V gives CDR1 LNHDA, CDR2 SQIVND (reference sequence). V was shortened by 2 bases and J by 2 bases, with 9 bases between the two germline ends. This CDR3 is built from 14 residues.

The genes are TRBV5-1 and TRBJ2-2, with D perhaps matching TRBD1 (6 bases). Germline V gives CDR1 SGHRS, CDR2 YFSETQ. Trimming cost V 5 bases and J 4 bases, with 15 bases left between them. This CDR3 comprises 15 residues. The CDR3 spells CASRPAGDITGELFF. The CDR3 region has the DNA TGCGCCAGCAGGCCGGCAGGGGATATCACCGGGGAGCTGTTTTTT.

V and J are TRBV6-5 and TRBJ2-5; D ambiguous. The CDR3 sequence is 15 residues long. Germline V lookup: CDR1 MNHEY, CDR2 SVGAGI. Trimming cost V 0 bases and J 5 bases, with 13 bases left between them. The CDR3 DNA reads as TGTGCCAGCAGTTACTCGAACCGTTTTGGGGAGACCCAGTACTTC. This translates into CASSYSNRFGETQYF.

The chain has TRBV10-3 and TRBJ1-2; 7 bases fit TRBD1. Looked up from germline, CDR1 is ENHRY and CDR2 is SYGVKD. The CDR3 loop spans 13 amino acids. V shed 10 bases and J 2 bases; nucleotides not matched to a gene: 7. The CDR3 DNA follows: TGTGCCACATCGGGACAGCCAAACTATGGCTACACCTTC. Translation: CATSGQPNYGYTF.

The chain couples TRBV5-1 to TRBJ2-3, with D maybe TRBD1 (5 bases). CDR3 length: 16 amino acids. In germline, CDR1 is SGHRS, CDR2 YFSETQ. Trimming took 3 bases from V and 0 from J, leaving 14 bases between them. The CDR3 region has the DNA TGCGCCAGCAGCTCGAGCCCAACAGGTAGCACAGATACGCAGTATTTT. The encoded protein is CASSSSPTGSTDTQYF.

The CDR3 is CAWTAGTGYTDTQYF. CDR3 nucleotide sequence: TGTGCCTGGACTGCCGGGACAGGGTACACAGATACGCAGTATTTT. The rearrangement uses TRBV30 and TRBJ2-3; 9 bases map to TRBD1. Looked up from germline, CDR1 is GTSNPN and CDR2 is SVGIG (reference sequence). The CDR3 length is 15 residues. Trimming removed 4 bases from V and 2 bases from J; junction bases left unmatched: 7.

The chain uses TRBV19 and TRBJ1-2; 8 nucleotides match TRBD1. V lost 4 bases to trimming and J lost 8 bases; unmatched junction nucleotides: 6. Germline V gene data show CDR1 as LNHDA and CDR2 as SQIVND (reference sequence). This CDR3 is built from 13 residues. Here the CDR3 DNA reads TGTGCCAGTAGTACCGGGACAGGTGAAGGCTACACCTTC. The encoded protein is CASSTGTGEGYTF. The variable domain in full, completed from reference TRBV19 and TRBJ1-2, reads DGGITQSPKYLFRKEGQNVTLSCEQNLNHDAMYWYRQDPGQGLRLIYYSQIVNDFQKGDIAEGYSVSREKKESFPLTVTSAQKNPTAFYLCASSTGTGEGYTFGSGTRLTVV.

The genes are TRBV5-1 and TRBJ1-6; a weak D match, TRBD1 (5 bases). CDR1 and CDR2 (germline): SGHRS, YFSETQ. Trimming took off 0 bases at V and 6 bases at J, with 13 bases between the two ends. The CDR3 is 16 residues long. In DNA, the CDR3 is TGCGCCAGCAGCTTGGCTTATGGGACCCTTAATTCACCCCTCCACTTT. Translated, it gives CASSLAYGTLNSPLHF.

This chain uses TRBV27 with TRBJ2-1, with D perhaps TRBD2 (5 bases). This CDR3 is 15 amino acids long. Germline loops: CDR1 MNHEY, CDR2 SMNVEV (reference sequence). Trimming took 6 bases from V and 0 from J, leaving 12 bases between them. CDR3 residues: CASSLDYSSYNEQFF. For the CDR3, the DNA is TGTGCCAGCAGCCTTGACTACAGCTCCTACAATGAGCAGTTCTTC.

This clone has only a few counts. The chain is built from TRBV5-1 and TRBJ1-2; D remains unclear. This CDR3 has 13 residues. Trimming stripped 4 bases from V and 7 bases from J, with 14 bases between. CDR1 and CDR2 (germline): SGHRS, YFSETQ. The CDR3 coding sequence is TGCGCCAGCAGCGGGCCCAGTTCGGGTGGCTACACCTTC. Residues: CASSGPSSGGYTF.